A single sample is the source of the 9 T cell receptor beta chains below, sequenced in a study of tumor and adjacent non-tumor tissue in lung cancer (dated by TCRdb to the late 2010s). The library was obtained by multiplex PCR. The listed sequencing device is Illumina HiSeq 2500. TCRbeta libraries were constructed through three rounds of nested PCR with primers (Table S4) according to protocols modified from ARM-PCR. Through fastp at Q25 and MiXCR, TCRdb rebuilt clones from the public reads, retaining in-frame beta chains. Rows with a matching CDR3 protein are joined into one entry that keeps the most common DNA and genes. The sample profile shows 65,000 to 95,000 distinct CDR3 sequences; roughly 75% of them were found once. The leading ten clones occupy around an eighth of the sample. RNA was isolated from bulk, unsorted tissue, and RNA quality was assessed with a NanoDrop ND-1000 and an Agilent 2100.

The sample taken for sequencing was lung tumor tissue. These receptors were taken from a woman in her seventies with non-small cell lung cancer.

As regards this clonotype: An end of the junction does not agree with germline; a read error may underlie this. The rearrangement links TRBV29-1 to TRBJ2-2, with a weak D call TRBD2 (5 bases). This CDR3 is 15 amino acids long. Germline CDR1 SQVTM, CDR2 ANQGSEA. As DNA, the CDR3 is TGCAACACCCTTAGCAGCGCAGAGAACACCGGGGAGCTGTTCTTT. Its translation: CNTLSSAENTGELFF.

This clonotype was recorded at least ten times. The V gene is TRBV5-1, the J gene TRBJ1-1; D remains ambiguous. The length of the CDR3 is 13 residues. CDR1 and CDR2 from the germline V gene are SGHRS and YFSETQ. V was cut by 5 bases and J by 2 bases, with 10 bases left in between. DNA for the CDR3: TGCGCCAGCAGTTTCCAGACTAACACTGAAGCTTTCTTT. Translation gives CASSFQTNTEAFF.

This chain uses TRBV12-3 or TRBV12-4 with TRBJ2-1, with D maybe TRBD2 (6 bases). CDR3 size: 14 residues. The CDR3 coding sequence is TGTGATAGCAGTCCTGGACTAAACTACAATGAGCAGTTCTTC. Protein: CDSSPGLNYNEQFF.

This clonotype was detected many times. J is TRBJ1-2 and V is TRBV13; TRBD1 might be the D (6 bases). The germline gives CDR1 PRHDT, CDR2 FYEKMQ (reference sequence). V shed 7 bases and J shed 12 bases, with 18 bases lying between them. The CDR3 spans 12 residues. The CDR3 DNA follows: TGTGCCAGCACCAAGGGCAGGGGAACCCACACCTTC. It yields the protein CASTKGRGTHTF.

For this clonotype: At one of its ends the junction is not consistent with the germline gene, which may arise from a read error. The V call is TRBV6-6, the J call TRBJ2-1, with TRBD2 matching 13 bases. Germline V gives CDR1 MNHNY, CDR2 SVGAGI (reference sequence). The CDR3 length is 16 residues. Here the CDR3 DNA reads TGTGCCAGCAGCCCTCGCGGGACTAGCGGGAACTGGGGCCAGTTATTC. Translating it yields CASSPRGTSGNWGQLF.

Points on this clonotype: The junction departs from germline at one end; a sequencing error may be responsible. The chain recombines TRBV29-1 with TRBJ2-1; 10 positions agree with TRBD2. CDR3 length: 18 amino acids. From germline, CDR1 is SQVTM and CDR2 ANQGSEA. For the CDR3, the DNA is TGCGGCGTTGAAGCCCCCCCCGGACTAGCGGAGGGTGTCAATGAGCAATTCTTC. Translating gives CGVEAPPGLAEGVNEQFF.

J is TRBJ1-1 and V is TRBV4-1; D perhaps matches TRBD1 (5 bases). The CDR3 has 13 residues. The germline V gene has CDR1 MGHRA and CDR2 YSYEKL. The germline V and J ends were trimmed by 0 bases and 10 bases, with 12 bases remaining between them. DNA for the CDR3: TGCGCCAGCAGCCAAGATTCTGGGGGTGGAGCTTTCTTT. Its protein product is CASSQDSGGGAFF.

Points on this clonotype: One junction end disagrees with the germline gene, perhaps due to a read error. The chain carries TRBV6-1 and TRBJ2-3; the D call may be TRBD1 or TRBD2 (5 bases each). Germline CDR1 reads MNHNS; CDR2 reads SASEGT. This CDR3 region has 18 residues. The CDR3 sequence is CASSERDGSNSYTNTQYF. CDR3 coding DNA: TGTGCAAGCAGTGAACGGGACGGGTCCAACTCATACACAAATACGCAGTATTTT.

The genes are TRBV11-2 and TRBJ2-7, with D possibly TRBD2 on 6 matching bases. CDR1 is SGHAT and CDR2 is FQNNGV in the germline V gene. The V and J ends lost 3 bases and 4 bases respectively, with 7 bases between them. This CDR3 has 12 residues. CDR3 sequence (DNA): TGTGCCAGCAGCTTGGACTATTACGAGCAGTACTTC. The encoded protein is CASSLDYYEQYF.